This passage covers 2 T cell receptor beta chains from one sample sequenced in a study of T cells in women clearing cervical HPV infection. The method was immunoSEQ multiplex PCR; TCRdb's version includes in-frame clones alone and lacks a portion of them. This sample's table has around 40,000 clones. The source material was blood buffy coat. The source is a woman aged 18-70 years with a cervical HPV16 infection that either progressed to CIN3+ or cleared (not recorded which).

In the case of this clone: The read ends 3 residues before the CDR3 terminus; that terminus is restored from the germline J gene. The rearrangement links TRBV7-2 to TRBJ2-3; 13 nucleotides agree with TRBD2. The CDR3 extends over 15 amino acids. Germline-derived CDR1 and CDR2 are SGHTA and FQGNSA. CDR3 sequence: CASSSGLAGVTTQYF. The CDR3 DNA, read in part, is TGTGCCAGCAGCTCCGGACTAGCGGGAGTGACGACG.

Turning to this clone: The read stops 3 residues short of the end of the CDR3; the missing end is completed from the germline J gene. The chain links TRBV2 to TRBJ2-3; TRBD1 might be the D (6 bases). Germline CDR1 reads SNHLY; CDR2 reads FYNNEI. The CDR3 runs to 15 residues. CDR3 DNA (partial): TGTGCCAGCAGTGAAGCGCTTGTCAGGGGAGAGACG. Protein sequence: CASSEALVRGET. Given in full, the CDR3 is CASSEALVRGETQYF.